Below, one T cell receptor (beta chain) is given with its context. Its antigen is unknown. The germline CDR1 and CDR2 sequences are SNHLY and FYNNEI. V was pared by 8 bases and J by 0 bases, with 10 bases between. The CDR3 is 13 residues long. Here immunoSEQ multiplex PCR was the method, and the copy in TCRdb shows in-frame clones only, minus some. This table holds more than 50,000 clones, roughly 76% found once. The entry originates in a study of vaccination effects on CD4 cells after COVID-19. Study-wide findings and caveats: Convalescent patients were few in the study, and early post-infection timepoints were absent.

With the ViraFEST assay, the study expanded antigen-specific CD4+ T cells using viral peptide pools, then sequenced them. Having been cultured for roughly 10 days, the cells underwent CD4+ T cell isolation. At days 3 and 7, half of the medium was exchanged for IL-2 medium. The sequence was collected from a human donor who received a COVID-19 vaccine. Sequenced here: CD4+ T cells from PBMCs cultured with HCoV-229E spike peptides, sampled before COVID-19 vaccination. The rearrangement links TRBV2 to TRBJ1-2; weak D call: TRBD1 (5 bases). Written as DNA, the CDR3 is TGTGCCAGCCAACGACAGTCTAACTATGGCTACACCTTC. Residues: CASQRQSNYGYTF. The whole variable domain, filled in from reference TRBV2 and TRBJ1-2, reads EPEVTQTPSHQVTQMGQEVILRCVPISNHLYFYWYRQILGQKVEFLVSFYNNEISEKSEIFDDQFSVERPDGSNFTLKIRSTKLEDSAMYFCASQRQSNYGYTFGSGTRLTVV.